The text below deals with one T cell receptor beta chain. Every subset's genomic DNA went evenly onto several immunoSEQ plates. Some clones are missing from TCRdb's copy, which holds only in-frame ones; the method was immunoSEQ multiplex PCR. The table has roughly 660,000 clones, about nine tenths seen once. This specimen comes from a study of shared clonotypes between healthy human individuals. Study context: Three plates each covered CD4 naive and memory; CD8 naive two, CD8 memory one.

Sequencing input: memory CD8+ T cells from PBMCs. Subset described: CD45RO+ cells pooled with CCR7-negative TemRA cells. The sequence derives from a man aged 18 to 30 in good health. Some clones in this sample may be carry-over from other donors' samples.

CDR3 sequence reads: CASSQREKETQYF. CDR3 coding DNA: TGTGCCAGCAGTCAGCGGGAGAAAGAGACCCAGTACTTC. The V and J genes are TRBV28 and TRBJ2-5, with 8 bases identical to TRBD2. With 5 bases clipped from V and 3 bases from J, the junction kept 2 bases outside the gene matches. Germline assignment: CDR1 MDHEN and CDR2 SYDVKM. CDR3 length equals 13 residues.